The 21 T cell receptor beta chains below come from one sample, sequenced in a study of blood T cell repertoires in COVID-19 (dated by TCRdb to about 2020). Library construction relied on the immunoSEQ multiplex PCR assay. Not all clones reach the TCRdb copy of this immuneACCESS table, which keeps in-frame sequences only. Checked studies attribute under half of the gap to unresolved V genes and leave the rest unexplained. This sample is represented by over 200,000 clones; about nine tenths of them were singletons. The ten largest make up around 2.9% of the sample. Material for sequencing was peripheral blood. The receptors derive from a woman aged 55 to 70 with acute or convalescent COVID-19.

This sequence joins TRBV1 and TRBJ2-5; TRBD1, the table's D call, lacks a check against the DNA. TRBV1 is a recognized pseudogene. This CDR3 spans 13 amino acids. The CDR3 nucleotides read TGCACCAAAGCACAGGGGGTTCCAGAGACCCAGTACTTC. The encoded protein is CTKAQGVPETQYF.

The chain uses TRBV7-9 and TRBJ1-4, with D possibly TRBD1 on 5 matching bases. The germline gives CDR1 SEHNR, CDR2 FQNEAQ (reference sequence). V lost 2 bases, J lost 5 bases, and 18 bases lay in between. The CDR3 is 17 amino acids. The CDR3 DNA sequence: TGTGCCAGCAGCTTACCCGGCCTTGGACATACGAATGAAAAACTGTTTTTT. Amino acids: CASSLPGLGHTNEKLFF.

CDR3 region: CASSPSVGASYYGYTF. The CDR3 region has the DNA TGTGCCAGCAGCCCTAGCGTCGGGGCCTCTTACTATGGCTACACCTTC. The rearrangement links TRBV4-2 to TRBJ1-2; tentative D call: TRBD1 (5 bases). Trimming shortened V by 4 bases and J by 3 bases, and 18 bases separated the two germline ends. Germline CDR1 LGHNA, CDR2 YNFKEQ. This CDR3 has 16 residues.

V is TRBV27 and J is TRBJ2-3; D possibly corresponds to TRBD2 (6 bases). Germline CDR1 is MNHEY and CDR2 is SMNVEV (reference sequence). V lost 0 bases and J lost 6, with 16 bases in between. The CDR3 length is 16 residues. The CDR3 loop reads CASSLSELAYDDTQYF. The CDR3 DNA sequence: TGTGCCAGCAGTTTATCTGAACTAGCATATGATGATACGCAGTATTTT.

The chain couples TRBV30 to TRBJ1-3; 7 bases fit TRBD1. The CDR3 has 14 amino acids. The V segment lost 2 bases and the J segment 4 bases; nucleotides outside the gene matches: 5. Germline CDR1 and CDR2: GTSNPN and SVGIG (reference sequence). The CDR3 is CAWSFDRAGNTIYF. CDR3 sequence (DNA): TGTGCCTGGAGTTTTGACAGGGCCGGAAACACCATATATTTT.

Of note for this clone: One end of the junction fails to match germline, which may point to a read error. This chain uses TRBV23-1 with TRBJ1-3; 9 positions match TRBD1. TRBV23-1 counts as an open reading frame of uncertain function. This CDR3 contains 13 residues. The CDR3 here is CASKPGQGTTIYF. CDR3 coding DNA: TGCGCCAGCAAACCGGGACAGGGAACCACCATATATTTT.

This sequence joins TRBV9 and TRBJ2-1; weak D call: TRBD2 (6 bases). The CDR3 runs to 15 residues. Per the germline V gene, CDR1 is SGDLS and CDR2 is YYNGEE. V was pared by 5 bases and J by 0 bases, with 12 bases between. CDR3 region: CASSGAGSSYNEQFF. In nucleotides, the CDR3 is TGTGCCAGCAGTGGTGCGGGAAGCTCCTACAATGAGCAGTTCTTC. The whole variable domain, remainder taken from reference TRBV9 and TRBJ2-1, is DSGVTQTPKHLITATGQRVTLRCSPRSGDLSVYWYQQSLDQGLQFLIQYYNGEERAKGNILERFSAQQFPDLHSELNLSSLELGDSALYFCASSGAGSSYNEQFFGPGTRLTVL.

The rearrangement uses TRBV7-9 and TRBJ2-3; a weak D match, TRBD2 (5 bases). The ends were cut back, 2 bases at V and 5 bases at J, with 20 bases in the middle. This CDR3 spans 17 amino acids. Germline V gene sequence: CDR1 SEHNR, CDR2 FQNEAQ (reference sequence). CDR3 sequence (DNA): TGTGCCAGCAGCTTACAGTCCGGGGTAGAAGTTTTAGATACGCAGTATTTT. Protein sequence: CASSLQSGVEVLDTQYF.

This CDR3 is CASSTGMKNIQYF. CDR3 sequence (DNA): TGTGCCAGCAGTACAGGGATGAAAAACATTCAGTACTTC. The gene calls are TRBV27 and TRBJ2-4, with D perhaps matching TRBD1 (6 bases). CDR1 and CDR2 (germline): MNHEY, SMNVEV (reference sequence). Trimming shortened V by 5 bases and J by 4 bases, and 9 bases separated the two germline ends. CDR3 length: 13 amino acids.

The chain recombines TRBV7-3 with TRBJ1-1, with 10 positions matching TRBD1. The CDR3 extends over 14 amino acids. Germline V lookup: CDR1 SGHTA, CDR2 FQGTGA. The V and J ends lost 4 bases and 4 bases, in that order; junction bases with no gene match: 3. This chain's CDR3 is CASSSTGGVTEAFF. CDR3 in DNA: TGTGCCAGCAGCTCGACAGGGGGCGTCACTGAAGCTTTCTTT.

CDR3 sequence: CASNPSGTGPDTQYF. In nucleotides, the CDR3 is TGTGCCAGCAATCCTAGCGGGACGGGCCCAGATACGCAGTATTTT. The chain is built from TRBV6-5 and TRBJ2-3; the match to TRBD2 covers 9 bases. The CDR3 totals 15 residues. In germline, CDR1 is MNHEY, CDR2 SVGAGI. V trimming: 7 bases; J trimming: 4 bases; junction bases outside the gene matches: 9.

The chain has TRBV7-8 and TRBJ1-5; D is uncertain. The CDR3 has 16 amino acids. The V and J ends lost 5 bases and 0 bases respectively, with 14 bases between them. Germline values: CDR1 SGHVS, CDR2 FQNEAQ. CDR3 amino acids: CASSPESGLSNQPQHF. CDR3 bases: TGTGCCAGCAGCCCCGAGAGCGGACTTAGCAATCAGCCCCAGCATTTT.

V usage is TRBV7-6 and J usage is TRBJ1-6; 8 positions match TRBD1. V gave up 4 bases and J gave up 7 bases; unmatched junction bases: 9. In germline, CDR1 is SGHVS, CDR2 FNYEAQ. This CDR3 spans 16 amino acids. The DNA of the CDR3 is TGTGCCAGCAGCTACGGACAGGGAAGGGGGAATTCACCCCTCCACTTT. Translation: CASSYGQGRGNSPLHF.

This chain uses TRBV5-1 with TRBJ2-3; 10 bases are a match to TRBD2. V shed 0 bases and J 2 bases; nucleotides not matched to a gene: 3. Germline V gene sequence: CDR1 SGHRS, CDR2 YFSETQ. The CDR3 sequence is 16 residues long. CDR3 amino acids: CASSLGGLATTDTQYF. In DNA form, the CDR3 reads TGCGCCAGCAGCTTGGGGGGACTAGCGACCACAGATACGCAGTATTTT. Looking up the rest from reference TRBV5-1 and TRBJ2-3 gives the full variable domain: KAGVTQTPRYLIKTRGQQVTLSCSPISGHRSVSWYQQTPGQGLQFLFEYFSETQRNKGNFPGRFSGRQFSNSRSEMNVSTLELGDSALYLCASSLGGLATTDTQYFGPGTRLTVL.

The chain uses TRBV7-8 and TRBJ2-5, with 9 nucleotides matching TRBD1. Germline V gives CDR1 SGHVS, CDR2 FQNEAQ. J was trimmed by 5 bases and V by 0 bases; bases with no gene match: 1. The length of the CDR3 is 14 residues. In DNA form, the CDR3 reads TGTGCCAGCAGCTTAGCTACAGGGGGCGAGACCCAGTACTTC. It is translated as CASSLATGGETQYF. The full variable domain, rest sourced from reference TRBV7-8 and TRBJ2-5, is GAGVSQSPRYKVAKRGQDVALRCDPISGHVSLFWYQQALGQGPEFLTYFQNEAQLDKSGLPSDRFFAERPEGSVSTLKIQRTQQEDSAVYLCASSLATGGETQYFGPGTRLLVL.

In its sample, this clone was seen a few times. This rearrangement joins TRBV7-3 to TRBJ2-7; D is ambiguous. This CDR3 region has 15 residues. CDR1 SGHTA and CDR2 FQGTGA come from the germline V gene. V dropped 2 bases and J dropped 0 bases, with 11 bases sitting between them. The CDR3 region is CASSLQPQDSYEQYF. CDR3 bases: TGTGCCAGCAGCTTACAGCCTCAGGACTCCTACGAGCAGTACTTC.

The chain has TRBV15 and TRBJ2-5, with 11 bases matching TRBD2. The CDR3 has 15 amino acids. From germline, CDR1 is LNHNV and CDR2 YYDKDF (reference sequence). After removal of 1 base from V and 4 bases from J, the junction contained 2 bases not matched to a gene. The CDR3 sequence is CATSRGLAGIETQYF. Written as DNA, the CDR3 is TGTGCCACCAGCAGAGGACTAGCGGGAATAGAGACCCAGTACTTC.

The rearrangement joins TRBV7-3 to TRBJ1-1, with a tentative D call TRBD1 (6 bases). Germline CDR1 reads SGHTA; CDR2 reads FQGTGA. V lost 6 bases, J lost 0 bases, and 14 bases lay in between. CDR3 length equals 15 residues. The CDR3 region has the DNA TGTGCCAGCAGTCTTACGACAGGCTTGAACACTGAAGCTTTCTTT. It translates to CASSLTTGLNTEAFF.

V is TRBV14 and J is TRBJ2-7; no clear D gene. The CDR3 contains 13 residues. Between the trimmed V and J ends, which lost 3 bases and 2 bases, there was a span of 8 bases. Germline assignment: CDR1 SGHDN and CDR2 FVKESK. The CDR3 loop reads CASSHVHPYEQYF. CDR3 in DNA: TGTGCCAGCAGCCATGTACACCCCTACGAGCAGTACTTC.

This rearrangement joins TRBV19 to TRBJ1-1, with a weak D call TRBD1 (5 bases). CDR1 is LNHDA, CDR2 SQIVND, per germline (reference sequence). The CDR3 is 13 residues long. Trimming shortened V by 7 bases and J by 5 bases, and 14 bases separated the two germline ends. In DNA form, the CDR3 reads TGTGCCAGTATCAAGGGGTTAGAGACTGAAGCTTTCTTT. The encoded protein is CASIKGLETEAFF.

This clone has a single count. The chain employs TRBV4-1 and TRBJ1-5; perhaps TRBD1 as D (6 bases). Trimming shortened V by 4 bases and J by 0 bases, and 16 bases separated the two germline ends. The CDR3 sequence is 17 residues long. Per germline, CDR1 MGHRA and CDR2 YSYEKL. DNA for the CDR3: TGCGCCAGCAGCCGGGAGACAGGCGGTTATAGCAATCAGCCCCAGCATTTT. As protein: CASSRETGGYSNQPQHF.